Presented here are 12 T cell receptor beta chains from one specimen sequenced in a study of T cell responses to AZD1222 COVID-19 vaccine. The assay was immunoSEQ multiplex PCR, and TCRdb's table has in-frame clones only and misses some. The sample lists 72,000 or so clones, roughly nine tenths occurring once. The sequences come from peripheral blood, collected 28 days after the second AZD1222 dose. The receptor source for this set is an adult who received the AZD1222 COVID-19 vaccine.

The chain is built from TRBV6-5 and TRBJ2-5; TRBD1 aligns across 9 bases. After removal of 7 bases from V and 4 bases from J, the junction contained 4 bases not matched to a gene. Germline-derived CDR1 and CDR2 are MNHEY and SVGAGI. The length of the CDR3 is 13 residues. This chain's CDR3 is CASKRTGVETQYF. CDR3 in DNA: TGTGCCAGCAAACGGACAGGGGTAGAGACCCAGTACTTC.

The chain recombines TRBV15 with TRBJ2-5, with D maybe TRBD1 (6 bases). The CDR3 is 16 residues long. Trimming removed 0 bases at V and 5 bases at J, with 16 bases between. The germline gives CDR1 LNHNV, CDR2 YYDKDF (reference sequence). CDR3 sequence: CATSRDFPRQGETQYF. CDR3 in DNA: TGTGCCACCAGCAGAGATTTCCCCCGGCAGGGGGAGACCCAGTACTTC.

The chain is built from TRBV21-1 and TRBJ2-1; the table assigns TRBD2, which was not confirmed against the DNA. TRBV21-1 is termed a pseudogene. The CDR3 consists of 16 residues. The CDR3 loop is CASSLPKRCSYNEQFF. For the CDR3, the DNA is TGTGCCAGCAGCCTCCCTAAGCGGTGCTCCTACAATGAGCAGTTCTTC.

J is TRBJ2-1 and V is TRBV28; 12 nucleotides agree with TRBD1. J lost 10 bases, V lost 7 bases, and 8 bases had no gene match. The germline V gene encodes CDR1 MDHEN and CDR2 SYDVKM. The CDR3 runs 14 residues. The CDR3: CASIGPGTGGEQFF. In DNA form, the CDR3 reads TGTGCCAGCATCGGGCCCGGGACAGGGGGCGAGCAGTTCTTC.

Notes on this clone: One junction end does not reproduce the germline sequence, and a read error may be involved. The J gene is TRBJ2-3, the V gene TRBV4-1; 9 bases map to TRBD1. This CDR3 is built from 14 residues. The germline V gene has CDR1 MGHRA and CDR2 YSYEKL. As DNA, the CDR3 is TGCGCCAGCAGCCAACCGACAGGGGGGGGTGAAAGTTGTTTT. Its translation: CASSQPTGGGESCF.

The V call is TRBV28, the J call TRBJ2-4, with 16 bases aligning to TRBD2. V was pared by 6 bases and J by 0 bases, with 8 bases of the junction left unmatched. This CDR3 comprises 19 residues. Germline assignment: CDR1 MDHEN and CDR2 SYDVKM. The CDR3 DNA reads as TGTGCCAGCAGCCTGGGACTAGCGGGAGGGGGACTAGCCAAAAACATTCAGTACTTC. Protein product: CASSLGLAGGGLAKNIQYF.

V and J are TRBV5-4 and TRBJ2-7; D gene ambiguous. The V gene's germline CDR1 is SGHNT and CDR2 YYREEE (reference sequence). The V end lost 5 bases, the J end lost 5 bases, and 11 bases lay between the germline ends. This CDR3 region has 12 residues. CDR3 amino acids: CASRTSGDEQYF. The DNA of the CDR3 is TGTGCCAGCAGGACGAGTGGGGACGAGCAGTACTTC. Variable domain in full (rest from reference TRBV5-4 and TRBJ2-7): ETGVTQSPTHLIKTRGQQVTLRCSSQSGHNTVSWYQQALGQGPQFIFQYYREEENGRGNFPPRFSGLQFPNYSSELNVNALELDDSALYLCASRTSGDEQYFGPGTRLTVT.

V is TRBV6-5 and J is TRBJ1-4; TRBD1 matches 7 bases. The CDR3 extends over 15 amino acids. The germline V gene encodes CDR1 MNHEY and CDR2 SVGAGI. The V and J ends lost 6 bases and 8 bases, in that order; junction bases with no gene match: 12. The CDR3 DNA reads as TGTGCCAGCAGCTCAATACAGGGGATTGGCGAAAAACTGTTTTTT. This sequence encodes CASSSIQGIGEKLFF.

In its sample, this clone was seen once. V is TRBV7-9 and J is TRBJ1-3; 7 bases map to TRBD1. V dropped 0 bases and J dropped 1; count of bases not matched to a gene: 0. Germline V gene lookup returns CDR1 SEHNR and CDR2 FQNEAQ (reference sequence). This CDR3 region has 15 residues. CDR3 in amino acids: CASSLATGSGNTIYF. As DNA, the CDR3 is TGTGCCAGCAGCTTAGCGACAGGGTCTGGAAACACCATATATTTT.

V gene TRBV6-5 combines with J gene TRBJ2-1; D call uncertain. Per the germline V gene, CDR1 is MNHEY and CDR2 is SVGAGI. The CDR3 contains 13 residues. Trimming cost V 5 bases and J 2 bases, with 7 bases left between them. The CDR3 region has the DNA TGTGCCAGCAGTCCCATACCCTACAATGAGCAGTTCTTC. Its translation: CASSPIPYNEQFF.

The V gene is TRBV7-2, the J gene TRBJ2-1, with D tentatively TRBD1 (6 bases). Per germline, CDR1 SGHTA and CDR2 FQGNSA. This CDR3 has 15 amino acids. The germline V and J ends were trimmed by 6 bases and 0 bases, with 12 bases remaining between them. CDR3 residues: CASSWGTSSYNEQFF. In DNA form, the CDR3 reads TGTGCCAGCAGTTGGGGGACAAGCTCCTACAATGAGCAGTTCTTC.

The chain combines TRBV9 with TRBJ2-1; 11 positions agree with TRBD2. The CDR3 length is 15 residues. From germline, CDR1 is SGDLS and CDR2 YYNGEE. J lost 9 bases, V lost 2 bases, and 7 bases had no gene match. CDR3 in DNA: TGTGCCAGCAGCGTTTTAACTAGCGGGAGTGCTGAGCAGTTCTTC. Translation gives CASSVLTSGSAEQFF.